Below, one T cell receptor (beta chain) is given with its context. This record belongs to a study of control samples from healthy donors and cancer patients. TCRdb's copy holds only in-frame clones and misses some; the assay was immunoSEQ multiplex PCR. The sample holds roughly 150,000 clones, about 91% seen once. Germline values: CDR1 SGHVS, CDR2 FQNEAQ. J was trimmed by 4 bases and V by 6 bases; bases with no gene match: 6. The CDR3 has 14 amino acids. The sample consisted of blood. The rearrangement links TRBV7-8 to TRBJ2-7, with 10 bases aligning to TRBD2. The TCR comes from a man aged 18 to 30 in good health. Here the CDR3 reads CASSSSGGGYEQYF. The CDR3 DNA follows: TGTGCCAGCAGTTCTAGCGGGGGAGGGTACGAGCAGTACTTC.